Following are 21 T cell receptor beta chains from one sample sequenced in a study of Tregs in tolerant kidney transplant recipients. The nonmyeloablative bone marrow transplants came from related graft donors, with transient mixed chimerism. Sequencing used immunoSEQ multiplex PCR; TCRdb keeps in-frame clones, though not all of them. The sample records roughly 80,000 clones, 75% to 95% being singletons. The specimen was CD4+ T cells from blood (PBMCs), collected 24 months after the transplant. The source of these receptors is a human patient who received a combined kidney and bone marrow transplant. The T cells may come from the graft donor.

CDR3 loop: CASRGGQVNTEAFF. DNA for the CDR3: TGTGCCAGCAGGGGGGGACAGGTGAACACTGAAGCTTTCTTT. The chain links TRBV2 to TRBJ1-1; 8 bases map to TRBD1. Germline V lookup: CDR1 SNHLY, CDR2 FYNNEI. V lost 6 bases and J lost 0; bases outside the gene matches: 3. The CDR3 consists of 14 residues.

The chain combines TRBV27 with TRBJ2-7; 9 nucleotides line up with TRBD1. V was clipped by 6 bases and J by 2 bases; unmatched bases: 8. The CDR3 sequence is 15 residues long. In germline, CDR1 is MNHEY, CDR2 SMNVEV (reference sequence). The CDR3 sequence: CASRPRQGGTYEQYF. The DNA for the CDR3 is TGTGCCAGCAGACCCCGACAGGGGGGGACCTACGAGCAGTACTTC.

The V gene is TRBV11-2, the J gene TRBJ1-6; TRBD1 might be the D (5 bases). The germline V gene encodes CDR1 SGHAT and CDR2 FQNNGV. The CDR3 extends over 15 amino acids. V lost 6 bases to trimming and J lost 0 bases, with 9 bases between them. The CDR3 DNA reads TGTGCCAGCAGAGGACAAAGCTCCTATAATTCACCCCTCCACTTT. It translates to CASRGQSSYNSPLHF.

The chain employs TRBV6-5 and TRBJ2-1, with 8 bases matching TRBD1. This CDR3 is built from 15 residues. The trim removed 5 bases at V and 1 base at J, leaving 4 bases unmatched. The germline gives CDR1 MNHEY, CDR2 SVGAGI. The CDR3 protein is CASSRTGGSYNEQFF. CDR3 in DNA: TGTGCCAGCAGTAGAACAGGGGGTTCCTACAATGAGCAGTTCTTC.

J is TRBJ1-1 and V is TRBV11-3, with D perhaps matching TRBD1 (5 bases). Per germline, CDR1 SGHNT and CDR2 YENEEA. The V and J ends lost 5 bases and 0 bases respectively, with 13 bases between them. CDR3 length: 15 residues. The CDR3 spells CASSPGGTVNTEAFF. The DNA for the CDR3 is TGTGCCAGCAGCCCCGGGGGGACGGTGAACACTGAAGCTTTCTTT.

This clone turned up a few times. This chain uses TRBV7-2 with TRBJ1-1, with no clear D. The CDR3 runs 14 residues. CDR1 is SGHTA, CDR2 FQGNSA, per germline. The V gene lost 2 bases and the J gene lost 1 base, with 8 bases spanning the gap. In DNA form, the CDR3 reads TGTGCCAGCAGCTTATTTCCGGGGAACACTGAAGCTTTCTTT. Translated: CASSLFPGNTEAFF.

The V call is TRBV10-3, the J call TRBJ2-3; 16 bases line up with TRBD2. The CDR3 has 17 amino acids. Germline V CDR1 and CDR2: ENHRY, SYGVKD. J lost 10 bases, V lost 2 bases, and 9 bases had no gene match. The CDR3 sequence: CAISERGGTSGGEPQYF. CDR3 coding DNA: TGTGCCATCAGTGAGCGTGGAGGGACTAGCGGGGGGGAGCCGCAGTATTTT.

The V call is TRBV18, the J call TRBJ2-3, with D possibly TRBD2 on 7 matching bases. Germline V gene lookup returns CDR1 KGHSH and CDR2 LQKENI. With 0 bases removed from V and 7 bases from J, the gap between germline ends came to 14 bases. The CDR3 consists of 15 residues. The CDR3 loop reads CASSPPGQGTNTQYF. The CDR3 region has the DNA TGTGCCAGCTCACCACCGGGACAAGGGACTAATACGCAGTATTTT. The whole variable domain, remainder taken from reference TRBV18 and TRBJ2-3, is NAGVMQNPRHLVRRRGQEARLRCSPMKGHSHVYWYRQLPEEGLKFMVYLQKENIIDESGMPKERFSAEFPKEGPSILRIQQVVRGDSAAYFCASSPPGQGTNTQYFGPGTRLTVL.

This rearrangement joins TRBV19 to TRBJ1-6; 8 bases are shared with TRBD1. This CDR3 is 15 amino acids long. Germline values: CDR1 LNHDA, CDR2 SQIVND (reference sequence). The V and J ends lost 4 bases and 9 bases, in that order; junction bases with no gene match: 8. DNA for the CDR3: TGTGCCAGTAGTAAGGACAGGGAGGGTATTTCACCCCTCCACTTT. It encodes CASSKDREGISPLHF.

The chain combines TRBV9 with TRBJ2-3; D might be TRBD2 (8 bases). The CDR3 contains 15 residues. Germline CDR1 and CDR2: SGDLS and YYNGEE. Trimming took off 2 bases at V and 4 bases at J, with 14 bases between the two ends. The CDR3 loop reads CASSVSGGGADTQYF. The CDR3 nucleotides are TGTGCCAGCAGCGTTTCGGGAGGGGGCGCAGATACGCAGTATTTT.

This clone showed up just once. The genes are TRBV6-1 and TRBJ1-1, with 8 bases lining up with TRBD1. V lost 6 bases to trimming and J lost 8 bases; unmatched junction nucleotides: 5. This CDR3 has 12 residues. Germline assignment: CDR1 MNHNS and CDR2 SASEGT. CDR3 sequence reads: CASREQGAEAFF. In DNA form, the CDR3 reads TGTGCCAGCAGGGAGCAGGGGGCAGAAGCTTTCTTT.

The chain has TRBV29-1 and TRBJ2-4, with D perhaps TRBD2 (6 bases). The CDR3 extends over 12 amino acids. Germline CDR1 reads SQVTM; CDR2 reads ANQGSEA. The ends were cut back, 6 bases at V and 1 base at J, with 7 bases in the middle. In DNA, the CDR3 is TGCAGCGTCCGGGAGGCCAAAAACATTCAGTACTTC. Translation gives CSVREAKNIQYF. The full variable domain, rest sourced from reference TRBV29-1 and TRBJ2-4, is SAVISQKPSRDICQRGTSLTIQCQVDSQVTMMFWYRQQPGQSLTLIATANQGSEATYESGFVIDKFPISRPNLTFSTLTVSNMSPEDSSIYLCSVREAKNIQYFGAGTRLSVL.

V usage is TRBV5-1 and J usage is TRBJ2-3; the match to TRBD2 covers 13 bases. J was trimmed by 0 bases and V by 2 bases; bases with no gene match: 6. Germline CDR1 is SGHRS and CDR2 is YFSETQ. The CDR3 length is 18 residues. CDR3 amino acids: CASSLTGLAGFSTDTQYF. The CDR3, as DNA: TGCGCCAGCAGCTTAACGGGACTAGCGGGGTTTAGCACAGATACGCAGTATTTT. The full variable domain, completed using reference TRBV5-1 and TRBJ2-3, is KAGVTQTPRYLIKTRGQQVTLSCSPISGHRSVSWYQQTPGQGLQFLFEYFSETQRNKGNFPGRFSGRQFSNSRSEMNVSTLELGDSALYLCASSLTGLAGFSTDTQYFGPGTRLTVL.

J is TRBJ1-2 and V is TRBV27; 9 positions agree with TRBD1. In germline, CDR1 is MNHEY, CDR2 SMNVEV (reference sequence). The CDR3 extends over 15 amino acids. V was pared by 9 bases and J by 5 bases, with 13 bases of the junction left unmatched. The CDR3 DNA follows: TGTGCCAGATCCCAGTGGGGACAGGGAAGATATGGCTACACCTTC. This encodes CARSQWGQGRYGYTF.

The chain employs TRBV19 and TRBJ2-1; 10 nucleotides agree with TRBD1. In germline, CDR1 is LNHDA, CDR2 SQIVND (reference sequence). The V gene end was trimmed by 4 bases and the J gene end by 7 bases; junction bases not matched to a gene: 10. There are 16 residues in the CDR3. CDR3 sequence: CASSTRFGTGVNEQFF. CDR3 coding DNA: TGTGCCAGTAGTACTCGGTTCGGGACAGGGGTAAATGAGCAGTTCTTC. Based on the CDR3 plus reference TRBV19 and TRBJ2-1, the full variable domain is DGGITQSPKYLFRKEGQNVTLSCEQNLNHDAMYWYRQDPGQGLRLIYYSQIVNDFQKGDIAEGYSVSREKKESFPLTVTSAQKNPTAFYLCASSTRFGTGVNEQFFGPGTRLTVL.

J is TRBJ2-1 and V is TRBV5-6, with D tentatively TRBD2 (6 bases). CDR3 length: 14 amino acids. The V end was cut by 4 bases, the J end by 5 bases, with 13 bases between. The germline gives CDR1 SGHDT, CDR2 YYEEEE. CDR3 sequence reads: CASSPGLSNNEQFF. The CDR3 DNA reads TGTGCCAGCAGCCCGGGACTTAGCAACAATGAGCAGTTCTTC.

There are a few counts of this clone. The rearrangement uses TRBV2 and TRBJ1-6, with 9 bases that match TRBD1. The germline V gene encodes CDR1 SNHLY and CDR2 FYNNEI. The CDR3 consists of 15 residues. Trimming cost V 2 bases and J 12 bases; bases outside gene matches: 8. CDR3 loop: CASSELTGGGKPLHF. The CDR3 nucleotides are TGTGCCAGCAGTGAATTGACAGGGGGGGGGAAACCCCTCCACTTT.

This clone was detected only once. The chain has TRBV19 and TRBJ2-6; unclear D gene. The germline V gene has CDR1 LNHDA and CDR2 SQIVND (reference sequence). V dropped 7 bases and J dropped 0 bases, with 7 bases sitting between them. There are 14 residues in the CDR3. The chain's CDR3 is CASIQNSGANVLTF. The CDR3 nucleotides read TGTGCCAGTATTCAAAACTCTGGGGCCAACGTCCTGACTTTC.

V usage is TRBV6-7 and J usage is TRBJ2-5; the D is unclear. TRBV6-7 is annotated as an ORF whose role is uncertain. With 4 bases removed from V and 5 bases from J, the gap between germline ends came to 11 bases. This CDR3 region has 13 residues. CDR3 protein: CASSSHSRETQYF. The DNA of the CDR3 is TGTGCCAGCAGTTCCCATTCTAGGGAGACCCAGTACTTC.

This chain joins TRBV7-2 and TRBJ2-7; 7 bases line up with TRBD2. Germline V gene lookup returns CDR1 SGHTA and CDR2 FQGNSA. This CDR3 region has 14 residues. V was pared by 1 base and J by 3 bases, with 3 bases of the junction left unmatched. The CDR3 protein is CASSLDAGDYEQYF. The CDR3 DNA reads as TGTGCCAGCAGCTTAGACGCGGGGGACTACGAGCAGTACTTC.

The genes are TRBV11-1 and TRBJ2-5; 9 nucleotides match TRBD2. Germline lookup yields CDR1 SGHAT and CDR2 FQDESV (reference sequence). The CDR3 runs to 15 residues. Trimming at V came to 5 bases and at J to 4 bases, leaving 8 bases not matched to a gene. This chain's CDR3 is CASSGGGRVRETQYF. CDR3 nucleotides: TGTGCCAGCAGCGGGGGCGGGAGGGTCCGAGAGACCCAGTACTTC.